Presented here are 23 T cell receptor beta chains from one specimen sequenced in a study of identical twins. TCRdb recomputed calls from the 5' RACE reads with MiXCR, one row per CDR3 protein. The table has about 890,000 distinct CDR3 sequences, 10% to 15% seen once. The same sample was also studied in work on yellow fever vaccine responses in identical twins.

The source material was PBMCs. These receptors came from a woman aged 18 to 35 in good health.

The chain recombines TRBV10-3 with TRBJ2-1; 8 bases agree with TRBD2. The CDR3 is 15 residues long. V was clipped by 5 bases and J by 2 bases; unmatched bases: 5. Germline CDR1 is ENHRY and CDR2 is SYGVKD. The CDR3 DNA is TGTGCCATCAGTCTAAGCGGGAGCACCTACAATGAGCAGTTCTTC. It yields the protein CAISLSGSTYNEQFF.

This clonotype was found many times. The chain employs TRBV7-9 and TRBJ1-2; D is perhaps TRBD1 (5 bases). The CDR3 is made up of 15 amino acids. V shed 1 base and J shed 2 bases, with 11 bases lying between them. Germline V CDR1 and CDR2: SEHNR, FQNEAQ (reference sequence). The CDR3 loop is CASSLGGARNYGYTF. The CDR3 DNA reads as TGTGCCAGCAGCTTAGGTGGGGCCAGGAACTATGGCTACACCTTC.

This clonotype turned up a few times. The CDR3 coding sequence is TGTGCCAGCAGCCGGGACAGAGATAATTCACCCCTCCACTTT. This sequence encodes CASSRDRDNSPLHF. This chain uses TRBV7-9 with TRBJ1-6, with 7 positions matching TRBD1. The V segment lost 5 bases and the J segment 5 bases; nucleotides outside the gene matches: 3. The CDR3 totals 14 residues. Germline CDR1 is SEHNR and CDR2 is FQNEAQ (reference sequence).

This clonotype has more than one count but fewer than ten. The J gene is TRBJ2-3, the V gene TRBV6-6; TRBD2 is a possible D gene (6 bases). The ends were cut back, 2 bases at V and 4 bases at J, with 7 bases in the middle. CDR1 MNHNY and CDR2 SVGAGI come from the germline V gene (reference sequence). This CDR3 is built from 13 residues. CDR3 coding DNA: TGTGCCAGCAGTTACGCGGGGTCAGATACGCAGTATTTT. Protein: CASSYAGSDTQYF.

This clonotype has a count of ten or more. The rearrangement uses TRBV5-1 and TRBJ2-3, with 9 bases that match TRBD2. The CDR3 consists of 15 residues. Looked up from germline, CDR1 is SGHRS and CDR2 is YFSETQ. Germline trimming cut 4 bases from V and 2 bases from J; bases unmatched to any gene: 5. The CDR3 loop is CASSQAGGPTDTQYF. The CDR3 DNA reads TGCGCCAGCAGCCAAGCGGGGGGTCCCACAGATACGCAGTATTTT. The complete variable domain, with remaining parts taken from reference TRBV5-1 and TRBJ2-3, reads KAGVTQTPRYLIKTRGQQVTLSCSPISGHRSVSWYQQTPGQGLQFLFEYFSETQRNKGNFPGRFSGRQFSNSRSEMNVSTLELGDSALYLCASSQAGGPTDTQYFGPGTRLTVL.

This chain joins TRBV3-1 and TRBJ2-7; D perhaps matches TRBD2 (6 bases). There are 15 residues in the CDR3. The V gene's germline CDR1 is LGHDT and CDR2 YNNKEL (reference sequence). V dropped 3 bases and J dropped 1 base, with 13 bases sitting between them. This chain's CDR3 is CASSHSSGPSYEQYF. The CDR3 DNA reads as TGTGCCAGCAGCCACTCCAGCGGGCCTTCCTACGAGCAGTACTTC.

This clonotype was seen more than once but under ten times. The V gene is TRBV20-1, the J gene TRBJ2-2; D is undetermined. The CDR3 length is 13 residues. CDR1 is DFQATT and CDR2 is SNEGSKA in the germline V gene (reference sequence). V gave up 2 bases and J gave up 8 bases, with 12 bases separating them. The CDR3 sequence is CSARTSDPGELFF. CDR3 nucleotide sequence: TGCAGTGCTAGAACGTCCGATCCGGGGGAGCTGTTTTTT.

This clonotype turned up a few times. The rearrangement joins TRBV6-5 to TRBJ2-7, with D tentatively TRBD2 (6 bases). The CDR3 loop spans 11 amino acids. Germline CDR1 and CDR2: MNHEY and SVGAGI. Trimming left V 6 bases short and J 4 bases short, with 7 bases between. The CDR3 sequence: CASRREYEQYF. The CDR3 DNA reads as TGTGCCAGCAGACGGGAGTACGAGCAGTACTTC.

In its sample, this clonotype was seen a few times. The chain couples TRBV6-2 or TRBV6-3 to TRBJ2-7; 9 bases align to TRBD1. Germline CDR1 MNHEY, CDR2 SVGEGT. The CDR3 sequence is 18 residues long. Trimming took 1 base from V and 3 from J; bases not matched to a gene: 13. CDR3 region: CASSYYPGRDREDYEQYF. The DNA of the CDR3 is TGTGCCAGCAGTTACTACCCGGGCAGGGACAGGGAAGACTACGAGCAGTACTTC.

The chain has TRBV5-6 and TRBJ1-2, with D unresolved. Trimming left V 0 bases short and J 3 bases short, with 6 bases between. This CDR3 has 13 amino acids. In germline, CDR1 is SGHDT, CDR2 YYEEEE. Here the CDR3 reads CASSLEGYYGYTF. The CDR3 bases are TGTGCCAGCAGCTTGGAAGGGTACTATGGCTACACCTTC.

This clonotype has a handful of counts. The genes are TRBV20-1 and TRBJ1-1, with 8 positions matching TRBD1. The CDR3 spans 15 residues. The germline V gene encodes CDR1 DFQATT and CDR2 SNEGSKA (reference sequence). V trimming: 6 bases; J trimming: 0 bases; junction bases outside the gene matches: 9. The chain's CDR3 is CSAQTGVSLNTEAFF. DNA for the CDR3: TGCAGTGCCCAGACAGGGGTCAGCCTGAACACTGAAGCTTTCTTT.

V usage is TRBV20-1 and J usage is TRBJ2-3, with D unclear. CDR3 length equals 14 residues. Germline CDR1 reads DFQATT; CDR2 reads SNEGSKA (reference sequence). V was shortened by 0 bases and J by 4 bases, with 11 bases between the two germline ends. In DNA, the CDR3 is TGCAGTGCTAGAGATGGGGTTGGCCCAGATACGCAGTATTTT. Its translation is CSARDGVGPDTQYF.

This clonotype was seen a handful of times. The chain joins TRBV10-3 to TRBJ1-1; D is undetermined. There are 13 residues in the CDR3. The V end lost 2 bases, the J end lost 6 bases, and 10 bases lay between the germline ends. Germline CDR1 reads ENHRY; CDR2 reads SYGVKD. This chain's CDR3 is CAISEETRAEAFF. In nucleotides, the CDR3 is TGTGCCATCAGTGAGGAGACGAGAGCTGAAGCTTTCTTT.

This chain joins TRBV25-1 and TRBJ2-1; D might be TRBD1 (6 bases). The CDR3 totals 13 residues. The germline V gene encodes CDR1 MGHDK and CDR2 SYGVNS. The V and J ends lost 5 bases and 7 bases respectively, with 12 bases between them. CDR3 DNA: TGTGCCAGCAGTAGAGCGAGGGGGAATGAGCAGTTCTTC. This translates into CASSRARGNEQFF.

This clonotype was seen only once. J is TRBJ2-7 and V is TRBV2; D unclear. The CDR3 length is 14 residues. V gave up 4 bases and J gave up 1 base, with 11 bases separating them. The germline gives CDR1 SNHLY, CDR2 FYNNEI. CDR3 protein: CASSGEESSYEQYF. CDR3 sequence (DNA): TGTGCCAGCAGTGGGGAAGAGTCTTCCTACGAGCAGTACTTC. Combining the CDR3 with reference TRBV2 and TRBJ2-7 gives the whole variable domain EPEVTQTPSHQVTQMGQEVILRCVPISNHLYFYWYRQILGQKVEFLVSFYNNEISEKSEIFDDQFSVERPDGSNFTLKIRSTKLEDSAMYFCASSGEESSYEQYFGPGTRLTVT.

This clonotype was detected only once. V gene TRBV5-1 combines with J gene TRBJ2-1; a weak D match, TRBD2 (6 bases). The CDR3 sequence is 17 residues long. V shed 3 bases and J shed 10 bases, with 26 bases lying between them. CDR1 and CDR2 (germline): SGHRS, YFSETQ. CDR3 loop: CASSSPREAGPLGEQFF. The CDR3 DNA reads as TGCGCCAGCAGCTCCCCTCGAGAGGCGGGGCCCCTAGGGGAGCAGTTCTTC.

The table lists this clonotype with many counts. The rearrangement joins TRBV5-1 to TRBJ2-5; 7 positions match TRBD2. CDR3 length: 15 amino acids. The V segment lost 0 bases and the J segment 1 base; nucleotides outside the gene matches: 3. Germline assignment: CDR1 SGHRS and CDR2 YFSETQ. Here the CDR3 reads CASSLGSGAQETQYF. CDR3 nucleotides: TGCGCCAGCAGCTTGGGAAGCGGGGCCCAAGAGACCCAGTACTTC.

This clonotype was counted a few times. The chain links TRBV19 to TRBJ2-7; D not certain. The CDR3 length is 11 residues. V was cut by 9 bases and J by 5 bases, with 11 bases left in between. CDR1 is LNHDA and CDR2 is SQIVND in the germline V gene (reference sequence). The CDR3 DNA is TGTGCCAGCACCATTCGGGACGAGCAGTACTTC. Translated: CASTIRDEQYF.

The V and J genes are TRBV20-1 and TRBJ1-4; no definite D call. The CDR3 length is 15 residues. Trimming stripped 0 bases from V and 4 bases from J, with 12 bases between. The germline V gene has CDR1 DFQATT and CDR2 SNEGSKA (reference sequence). The CDR3 protein is CSARDAYGDNEKLFF. The CDR3 DNA reads TGCAGTGCTAGAGATGCTTACGGAGATAATGAAAAACTGTTTTTT.

The chain is built from TRBV10-3 and TRBJ2-2; D gene uncertain. Germline assignment: CDR1 ENHRY and CDR2 SYGVKD. There are 12 residues in the CDR3. V was shortened by 6 bases and J by 6 bases, with 8 bases between the two germline ends. The CDR3 protein is CAISAFPGELFF. CDR3 coding DNA: TGTGCCATCAGCGCGTTCCCCGGGGAGCTGTTTTTT.

The chain is built from TRBV24-1 and TRBJ2-4; TRBD2 agrees at 8 bases. V lost 5 bases to trimming and J lost 1 base; unmatched junction nucleotides: 6. CDR1 is KGHDR, CDR2 SFDVKD, per germline. The CDR3 covers 16 residues. The CDR3 DNA reads as TGTGCCACCAGTGCCGGGAGGGTTGATGCCAAAAACATTCAGTACTTC. This gives the protein CATSAGRVDAKNIQYF.

This clonotype was seen a handful of times. V and J are TRBV7-9 and TRBJ2-5; D possibly corresponds to TRBD1 (5 bases). Trimming took 5 bases from V and 5 from J, leaving 15 bases between them. In germline, CDR1 is SEHNR, CDR2 FQNEAQ (reference sequence). The CDR3 consists of 14 residues. CDR3 sequence: CASSAAQGGETQYF. Here the CDR3 DNA reads TGTGCCAGCAGCGCCGCCCAGGGTGGGGAGACCCAGTACTTC.

The rearrangement links TRBV5-5 to TRBJ2-1; 10 bases are shared with TRBD1. There are 18 residues in the CDR3. V was pared by 0 bases and J by 4 bases, with 10 bases of the junction left unmatched. The germline CDR1 and CDR2 sequences are SGHKS and YYEKEE (reference sequence). The CDR3 sequence is CASSLGDRGRTSYNEQFF. The CDR3 DNA is TGTGCCAGCAGCTTGGGGGACAGGGGACGCACCTCTTACAATGAGCAGTTCTTC.